This section outlines one T cell receptor beta chain sequence together with its context. There were around 3,300 ng of total RNA used for each TCR library. Following a re-call of the 5' RACE reads, TCRdb has one entry per CDR3 protein and lacks DNA. With approximately 330,000 distinct CDR3 sequences in the sample, the ten largest clones hold under 2.5%. The CDR3 is 16 residues long. Germline CDR1 reads MNHNS; CDR2 reads SASEGT. The sample originates from a study of monozygotic twins with inflammatory bowel disease. The chain couples TRBV6-1 to TRBJ1-1; TCRdb's D call of TRBD1 is untestable without DNA. The sequenced material came from blood. The source is a human donor with ulcerative colitis or Crohn's disease, or a healthy co-twin of an affected twin (not recorded which). CDR3 amino acids: CASTPRGNRGNTEAFF.